The 29 T cell receptor beta chains below all came from one sample that was sequenced in a study of CXCR3-negative and CXCR3-positive naive CD8 T cells. The libraries of TRB cDNA were constructed through 5' RACE using UMI labels. TCRdb re-called the 5' RACE reads; every CDR3 protein appears as one record, without DNA. The sample table includes 90,000 to 95,000 distinct CDR3 sequences. The specimen was naive CXCR3- CD8+ T cells from blood. Subset here: CD45RO-CCR7+CD27+CD95- naive CD8+ T cells lacking CXCR3 (TNR3-). The source is a human donor in good health. Some clones in this sample may be carry-over from other donors' samples.

V is TRBV29-1 and J is TRBJ2-7; TCRdb returns TRBD1, unconfirmable since there is no DNA. This CDR3 is 14 amino acids long. Germline assignment: CDR1 SQVTM and CDR2 ANQGSEA. CDR3 region: CSVGVWDSSYEQYF.

The chain has TRBV11-2 and TRBJ2-3; the TCRdb D gene call, TRBD1, has no DNA to confirm it. The germline V gene has CDR1 SGHAT and CDR2 FQNNGV. The CDR3 consists of 15 residues. Here the CDR3 reads CASSSWTGETDTQYF.

The chain uses TRBV27 and TRBJ2-7; lacking DNA, the TRBD1 call made by TCRdb goes unchecked. The germline CDR1 and CDR2 sequences are MNHEY and SMNVEV (reference sequence). The CDR3 is 15 amino acids. This CDR3 is CASSLGGRASYEQYF.

The rearrangement links TRBV5-1 to TRBJ2-1; TCRdb's assignment of TRBD2 cannot be checked, as there is no DNA. In germline, CDR1 is SGHRS, CDR2 YFSETQ. The CDR3 totals 22 residues. CDR3 sequence: CASSLGQTGGGLAGELYNEQFF.

The V call is TRBV7-2, the J call TRBJ2-1. The CDR3 runs 16 residues. Germline V gene data show CDR1 as SGHTA and CDR2 as FQGNSA. The CDR3 sequence: CASSPDAFTSYNEQFF.

The chain links TRBV5-5 to TRBJ2-7; the TCRdb D gene call, TRBD2, has no DNA to confirm it. In germline, CDR1 is SGHKS, CDR2 YYEKEE (reference sequence). CDR3 length: 13 residues. The CDR3 loop reads CASSFGRVDEQYF.

The chain links TRBV7-9 to TRBJ2-3. Germline V gene sequence: CDR1 SEHNR, CDR2 FQNEAQ (reference sequence). The length of the CDR3 is 11 residues. CDR3 residues: CASSSEATQYF.

The chain combines TRBV28 with TRBJ2-2; no DNA is available, so the TRBD1 call from TCRdb remains unchecked. CDR3 size: 13 residues. CDR1 and CDR2 from the germline V gene are MDHEN and SYDVKM. The CDR3 sequence: CASRGPDTGELFF.

The chain employs TRBV7-2 and TRBJ2-1; absent DNA, TCRdb's TRBD2 call cannot be checked. CDR1 and CDR2 from the germline V gene are SGHTA and FQGNSA. There are 15 residues in the CDR3. CDR3: CASSLELVSYNEQFF.

The chain uses TRBV7-8 and TRBJ2-2; as DNA is missing, the TRBD1 call by TCRdb cannot be tested. This CDR3 comprises 18 residues. The germline CDR1 and CDR2 sequences are SGHVS and FQNEAQ. The CDR3: CASSLAFGQVAYTGELFF.

The V and J genes are TRBV27 and TRBJ1-1. The CDR3 runs 11 residues. In germline, CDR1 is MNHEY, CDR2 SMNVEV (reference sequence). The CDR3 is CASGRDTEAFF.

V and J are TRBV11-2 and TRBJ1-2. The CDR3 length is 14 residues. The germline V gene encodes CDR1 SGHAT and CDR2 FQNNGV. The CDR3 protein is CASSSEDHKVGYTF.

V is TRBV7-9 and J is TRBJ1-2; the D gene TCRdb calls, TRBD1, cannot be checked with no DNA. CDR3 size: 16 residues. The V gene's germline CDR1 is SEHNR and CDR2 FQNEAQ (reference sequence). The CDR3 loop reads CASSGREQGQVHGYTF.

The V gene is TRBV7-9, the J gene TRBJ2-1. The CDR3 contains 13 residues. Per germline, CDR1 SEHNR and CDR2 FQNEAQ (reference sequence). The CDR3 spells CASSLSWNNEQFF.

The chain uses TRBV28 and TRBJ2-1; TCRdb's D gene call, TRBD2, goes unchecked for lack of DNA. This CDR3 comprises 16 residues. CDR1 is MDHEN and CDR2 is SYDVKM in the germline V gene. The CDR3 sequence is CASSLPSWGSYNEQFF.

V usage is TRBV7-9 and J usage is TRBJ2-3; TCRdb lists TRBD2, though no DNA is available to test this call. This CDR3 has 12 residues. Germline assignment: CDR1 SEHNR and CDR2 FQNEAQ (reference sequence). The CDR3: CASSVLVETQYF.

J is TRBJ2-2 and V is TRBV29-1; with no DNA, the TCRdb D assignment of TRBD1 cannot be verified. CDR1 SQVTM and CDR2 ANQGSEA come from the germline V gene. The length of the CDR3 is 18 residues. The CDR3: CSVEDDRETGEGTGELFF.

This chain connects TRBV29-1 to TRBJ2-7; TCRdb indicates TRBD1, and absent DNA this call remains unverified. CDR1 SQVTM and CDR2 ANQGSEA come from the germline V gene. The CDR3 runs to 11 residues. CDR3 region: CSVWGGYEQYF.

The rearrangement links TRBV3-1 to TRBJ2-1; TCRdb's D call of TRBD2 is untestable without DNA. CDR3 size: 19 residues. Germline assignment: CDR1 LGHDT and CDR2 YNNKEL (reference sequence). CDR3 residues: CASSQDGLAGGPDYNEQFF.

This sequence joins TRBV28 and TRBJ2-7; with no DNA, the TCRdb D assignment of TRBD1 cannot be verified. This CDR3 is built from 14 residues. Germline V gene sequence: CDR1 MDHEN, CDR2 SYDVKM. The CDR3 sequence: CASSLGQGSDEQYF.

The chain joins TRBV29-1 to TRBJ1-1; TCRdb outputs TRBD1, but without DNA this stays unchecked. Per the germline V gene, CDR1 is SQVTM and CDR2 is ANQGSEA. The CDR3 is 14 residues long. This CDR3 reads CSVEDGDRGKGAFF.

The chain carries TRBV20-1 and TRBJ2-7; the D call from TCRdb, TRBD1, cannot be confirmed without DNA. This CDR3 contains 13 residues. CDR1 and CDR2 from the germline V gene are DFQATT and SNEGSKA (reference sequence). The CDR3 protein is CSAPLQPLNEQYF.

V usage is TRBV28 and J usage is TRBJ1-1. The CDR3 runs 14 residues. Germline V gene data show CDR1 as MDHEN and CDR2 as SYDVKM. CDR3 loop: CASSLTRLNTEAFF.

The chain uses TRBV29-1 and TRBJ2-3; absent DNA, TCRdb's TRBD1 call cannot be checked. In germline, CDR1 is SQVTM, CDR2 ANQGSEA. The CDR3 runs 13 residues. This CDR3 is CSVAGQGEGTQYF.

The chain has TRBV13 and TRBJ2-5. Germline V CDR1 and CDR2: PRHDT, FYEKMQ (reference sequence). This CDR3 comprises 14 residues. The CDR3 sequence is CASSLERGSETQYF.

The chain uses TRBV3-1 and TRBJ2-5; TCRdb's D call of TRBD1 is untestable without DNA. From germline, CDR1 is LGHDT and CDR2 YNNKEL (reference sequence). This CDR3 is built from 15 residues. Here the CDR3 reads CASSPLGGDGETQYF.

The chain uses TRBV3-1 and TRBJ1-1; TCRdb picks TRBD1, but there is no DNA to check that call. The CDR3 is made up of 17 amino acids. CDR1 is LGHDT and CDR2 is YNNKEL in the germline V gene (reference sequence). CDR3 amino acids: CASSPRRYRGGSTEAFF.

This chain uses TRBV12-3 or TRBV12-4 with TRBJ2-5. This CDR3 spans 13 amino acids. CDR3 sequence reads: CASSLAPPETQYF.

The chain couples TRBV29-1 to TRBJ2-3; TCRdb's D gene call, TRBD2, goes unchecked for lack of DNA. Germline CDR1 SQVTM, CDR2 ANQGSEA. The CDR3 extends over 14 amino acids. This CDR3 is CSVGGLAGKDTQYF.